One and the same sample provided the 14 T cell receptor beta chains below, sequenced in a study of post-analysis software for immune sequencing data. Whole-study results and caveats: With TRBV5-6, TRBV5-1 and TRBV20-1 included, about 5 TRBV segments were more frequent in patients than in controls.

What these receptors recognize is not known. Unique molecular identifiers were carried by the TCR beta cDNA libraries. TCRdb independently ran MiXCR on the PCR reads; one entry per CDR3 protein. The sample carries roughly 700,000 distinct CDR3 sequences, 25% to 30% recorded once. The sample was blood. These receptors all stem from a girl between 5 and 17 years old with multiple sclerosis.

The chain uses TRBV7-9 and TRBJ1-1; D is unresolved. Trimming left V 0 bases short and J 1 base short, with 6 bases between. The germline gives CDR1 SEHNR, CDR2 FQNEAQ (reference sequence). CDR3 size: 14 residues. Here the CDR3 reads CASSLAQANTEAFF. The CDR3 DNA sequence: TGTGCCAGCAGCTTAGCCCAGGCGAACACTGAAGCTTTCTTT.

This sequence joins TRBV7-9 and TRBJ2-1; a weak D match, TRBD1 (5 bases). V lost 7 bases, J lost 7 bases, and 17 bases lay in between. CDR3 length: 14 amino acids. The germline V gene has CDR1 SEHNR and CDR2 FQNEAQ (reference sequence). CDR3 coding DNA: TGTGCCAGCACCCCCCAGGGATCGGATAATGAGCAGTTCTTC. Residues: CASTPQGSDNEQFF.

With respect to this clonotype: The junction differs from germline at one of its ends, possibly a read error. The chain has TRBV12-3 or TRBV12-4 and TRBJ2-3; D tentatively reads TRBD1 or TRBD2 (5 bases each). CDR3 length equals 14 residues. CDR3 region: CASRERGTTDTEYF. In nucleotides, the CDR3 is TGTGCCAGCAGGGAGAGGGGCACCACAGATACGGAGTATTTT.

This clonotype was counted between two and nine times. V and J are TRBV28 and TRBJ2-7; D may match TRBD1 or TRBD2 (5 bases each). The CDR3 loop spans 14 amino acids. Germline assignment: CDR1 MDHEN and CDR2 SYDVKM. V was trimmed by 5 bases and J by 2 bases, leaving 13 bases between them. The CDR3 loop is CASSVQGVTYEQYF. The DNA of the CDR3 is TGTGCCAGCAGTGTCCAGGGAGTCACCTACGAGCAGTACTTC.

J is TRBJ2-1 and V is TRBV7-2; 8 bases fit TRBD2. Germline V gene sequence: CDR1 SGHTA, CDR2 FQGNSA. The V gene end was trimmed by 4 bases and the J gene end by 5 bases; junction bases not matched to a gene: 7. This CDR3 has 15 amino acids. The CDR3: CASSSWAGGHNEQFF. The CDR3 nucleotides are TGTGCCAGCAGCTCGTGGGCGGGGGGACACAATGAGCAGTTCTTC.

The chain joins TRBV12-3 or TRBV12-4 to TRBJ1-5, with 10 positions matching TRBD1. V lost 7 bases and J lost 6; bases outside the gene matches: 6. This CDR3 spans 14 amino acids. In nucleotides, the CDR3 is TGTGCCAGCACCTTGACAGGGGGCGGTCAGCCCCAGCATTTT. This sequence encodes CASTLTGGGQPQHF.

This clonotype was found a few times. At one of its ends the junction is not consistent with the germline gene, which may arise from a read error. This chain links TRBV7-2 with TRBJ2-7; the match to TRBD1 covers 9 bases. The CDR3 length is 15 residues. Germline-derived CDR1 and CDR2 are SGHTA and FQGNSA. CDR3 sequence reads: CASSLGGQGHYEQYF. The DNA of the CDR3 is TGTGCCAGCAGCTTAGGGGGACAGGGTCACTACGAGCAGTACTTT.

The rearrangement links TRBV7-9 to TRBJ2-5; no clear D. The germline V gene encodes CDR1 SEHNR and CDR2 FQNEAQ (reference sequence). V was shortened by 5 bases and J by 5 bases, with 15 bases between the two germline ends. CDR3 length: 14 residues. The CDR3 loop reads CASSLTLTGETQYF. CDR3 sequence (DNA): TGTGCCAGCAGCCTGACCCTCACCGGGGAGACCCAGTACTTC.

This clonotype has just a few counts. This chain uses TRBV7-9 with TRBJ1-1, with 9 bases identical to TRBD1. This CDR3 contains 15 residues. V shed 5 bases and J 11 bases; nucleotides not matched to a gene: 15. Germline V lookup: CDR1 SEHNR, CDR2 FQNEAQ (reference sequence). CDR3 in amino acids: CASSRGTGISLAAFF. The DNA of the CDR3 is TGTGCCAGCAGCAGAGGGACAGGGATCTCCCTGGCCGCTTTCTTT.

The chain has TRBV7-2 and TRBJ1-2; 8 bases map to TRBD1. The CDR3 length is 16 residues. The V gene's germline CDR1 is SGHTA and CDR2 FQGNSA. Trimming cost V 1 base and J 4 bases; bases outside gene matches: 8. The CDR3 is CASSLGSGGAFYGYTF. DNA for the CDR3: TGTGCCAGCAGCTTAGGATCAGGGGGCGCTTTCTATGGCTACACCTTC.

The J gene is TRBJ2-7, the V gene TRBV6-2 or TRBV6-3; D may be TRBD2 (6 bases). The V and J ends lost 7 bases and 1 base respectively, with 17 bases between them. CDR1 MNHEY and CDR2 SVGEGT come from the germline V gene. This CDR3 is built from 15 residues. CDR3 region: CASNRLARRSYEQYF. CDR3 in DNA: TGTGCCAGCAATCGCCTAGCGAGGCGATCCTACGAGCAGTACTTC.

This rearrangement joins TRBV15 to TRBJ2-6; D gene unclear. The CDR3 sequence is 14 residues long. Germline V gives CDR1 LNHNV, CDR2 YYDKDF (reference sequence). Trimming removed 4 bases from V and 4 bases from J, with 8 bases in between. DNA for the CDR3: TGTGCCACCAGCACCATCCCCGGGGCCAACGTCCTGACTTTC. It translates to CATSTIPGANVLTF.

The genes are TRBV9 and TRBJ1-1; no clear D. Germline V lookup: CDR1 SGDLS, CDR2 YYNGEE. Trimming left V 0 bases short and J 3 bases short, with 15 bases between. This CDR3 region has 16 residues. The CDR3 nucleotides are TGTGCCAGCAGCGTAGCTCGGCAGGCGGGCGACACTGAAGCTTTCTTT. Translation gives CASSVARQAGDTEAFF.

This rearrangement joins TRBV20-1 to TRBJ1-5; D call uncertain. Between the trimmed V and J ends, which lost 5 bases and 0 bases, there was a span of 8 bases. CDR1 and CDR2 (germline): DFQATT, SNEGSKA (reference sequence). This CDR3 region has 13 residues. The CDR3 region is CSAPGHSNQPQHF. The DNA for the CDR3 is TGCAGTGCTCCGGGCCATAGCAATCAGCCCCAGCATTTT.